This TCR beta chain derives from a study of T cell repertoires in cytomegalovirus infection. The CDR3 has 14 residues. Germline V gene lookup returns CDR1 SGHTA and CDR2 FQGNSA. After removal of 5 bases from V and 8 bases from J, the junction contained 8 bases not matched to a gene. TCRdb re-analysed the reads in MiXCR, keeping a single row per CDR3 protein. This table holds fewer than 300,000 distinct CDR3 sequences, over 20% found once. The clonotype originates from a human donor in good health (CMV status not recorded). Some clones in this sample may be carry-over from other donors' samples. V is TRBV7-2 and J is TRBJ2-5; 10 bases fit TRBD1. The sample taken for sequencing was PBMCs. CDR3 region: CASSRADRGQTQYF. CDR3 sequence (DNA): TGTGCCAGCAGCCGAGCCGACAGGGGGCAAACCCAGTACTTC.